This T cell receptor beta chain was recorded in a study of Ad26.COV2.S vaccination and SARS-CoV-2 variants. Study information: In the COV1001 trial, the donor was in the Ad26.COV2.S arm.

Germline CDR1 and CDR2: SGHRS and YFSETQ. Trimming stripped 4 bases from V and 3 bases from J, with 16 bases between. The CDR3 contains 15 residues. Concerning this clone: Its antigen is unknown.

Produced via immunoSEQ multiplex PCR; TCRdb's table is partial and in-frame only. The profile shows 350,000 to 450,000 clones, approximately 83% of them singletons. Regarding treatment: roughly 20 received Ad26.COV2.S at low or high dose, single or two shots; about five received placebo; per-sample allocation not given. Specimen acquisition occurred on day 63 following the initial vaccine or placebo injection. The administered vaccine (an Ad26 vector) expressed Wuhan-strain SARS-CoV-2 spike. Regarding the study as a whole: People who got the vaccine had more spike-specific TCR breadth than people who got placebo.

The input for sequencing was peripheral blood, taken in a trial of Ad26.COV2.S vaccine versus placebo. This chain links TRBV5-1 with TRBJ2-5, with a possible D match to TRBD2 (6 bases). This clonotype originated in a person between 18 and 65 years old who received the Ad26.COV2.S COVID-19 vaccine or a placebo. This chain's CDR3 is CASSRLGTLEETQYF. The CDR3 DNA reads TGCGCCAGCAGCCGACTCGGGACTCTCGAAGAGACCCAGTACTTC.